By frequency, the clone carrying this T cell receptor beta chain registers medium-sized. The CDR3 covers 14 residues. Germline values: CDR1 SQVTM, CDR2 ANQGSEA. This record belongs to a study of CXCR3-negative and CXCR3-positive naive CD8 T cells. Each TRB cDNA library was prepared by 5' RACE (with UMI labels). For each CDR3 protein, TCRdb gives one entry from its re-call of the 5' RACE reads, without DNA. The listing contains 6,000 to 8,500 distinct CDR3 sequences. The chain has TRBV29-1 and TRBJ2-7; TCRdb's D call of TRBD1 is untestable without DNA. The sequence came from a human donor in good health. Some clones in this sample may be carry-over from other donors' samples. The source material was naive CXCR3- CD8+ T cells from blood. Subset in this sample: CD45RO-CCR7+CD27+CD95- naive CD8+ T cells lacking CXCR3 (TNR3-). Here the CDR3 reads CSVEATGSSYEQYF.